The T cell receptor beta chain under discussion was sequenced for a study of T-cell reconstitution after alpha-beta-depleted transplantation in children. J gave up 9 bases and V 6 bases, and 10 bases lay outside the gene matches. Germline CDR1 reads DFQATT; CDR2 reads SNEGSKA (reference sequence). CDR3 length equals 14 residues. Preparation of the TCRbeta library was carried out with unique molecular identifiers. TCRdb re-analysed the PCR reads in MiXCR, keeping a single row per CDR3 protein. In the table there are about 690,000 distinct CDR3 sequences, roughly 15% of which are singletons. The TCR originated in a human donor who donated a stem cell graft to a child with acute myeloid leukemia. The chain recombines TRBV20-1 with TRBJ2-1; TRBD2 matches at 11 bases. The sample consisted of PBMCs from the stem cell graft donor, taken from the stem cell graft. The CDR3 DNA is TGCAGTGCGGGTATAGCGGGGGGGCCAAGTGAGCAGTTCTTC. This translates into CSAGIAGGPSEQFF.